Detailed here is one T cell receptor (beta chain). Its antigen is unidentified. Only in-frame clones appear in the TCRdb table, and some are missing; sequencing was by immunoSEQ multiplex PCR. The sample holds just over 2,000,000 clones, less than 95% seen once. Only CD45RO-negative cells positively selected for CCR7 counted as naive CD8 cells, so terminally differentiated effector memory CD45RA+ cells were excluded. This entry belongs to a study of shared clonotypes between healthy human individuals. Study information: The cohort had a couple of women and a few men, ages 18 to 49. The study, taken as a whole, reports: Lower generation probabilities were found for non-shared clonotypes than for those shared by all four donors. Apart from blood, nothing was sampled; tissue repertoires likely differ.

Germline lookup yields CDR1 LNHDA and CDR2 SQIVND (reference sequence). V dropped 1 base and J dropped 12 bases, with 18 bases sitting between them. The CDR3 spans 14 residues. The source is a man aged 18 to 35 in good health. Input material: naive CD8+ T cells sorted from blood. V usage is TRBV19 and J usage is TRBJ1-2; D call uncertain. The CDR3 nucleotides are TGTGCCAGTAGTATAGTCGGGCCGCCGAGTTGGAACACCTTC. It encodes CASSIVGPPSWNTF.